This T cell receptor (beta chain) was obtained from a study of response to subunit inactivated influenza vaccine. The study, taken as a whole, reports: Each seasonal influenza vaccination recruits few new T cells, the authors suggested.

Using its own MiXCR run on the RT-PCR reads, TCRdb lists one record per CDR3 protein. The sample lists around 570,000 distinct CDR3 sequences, around 8% occurring once. There are 13 residues in the CDR3. V shed 3 bases and J 9 bases; nucleotides not matched to a gene: 3. This clonotype has ten or more counts. Its antigen remains unknown. The receptor comes from a man aged 45-69 years who received an inactivated influenza vaccine. V gene TRBV12-3 or TRBV12-4 combines with J gene TRBJ2-1; 9 bases fit TRBD2. The material was PBMCs from blood, obtained around 25 months after vaccination. Here the CDR3 DNA reads TGTGCCAGCAGTTTGCGGGAGGGCCTTGAGCAGTTCTTC. Its protein is CASSLREGLEQFF.